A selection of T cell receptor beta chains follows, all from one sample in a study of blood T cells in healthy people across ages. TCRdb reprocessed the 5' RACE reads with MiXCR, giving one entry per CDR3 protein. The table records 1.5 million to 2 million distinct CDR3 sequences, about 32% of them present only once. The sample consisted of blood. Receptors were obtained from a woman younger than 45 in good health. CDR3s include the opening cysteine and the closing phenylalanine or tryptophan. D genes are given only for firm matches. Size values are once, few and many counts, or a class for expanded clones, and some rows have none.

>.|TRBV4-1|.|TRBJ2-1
CASIPTQGYENEQFF
TGCGCCAGCATCCCTACACAGGGATATGAAAATGAGCAGTTCTTC
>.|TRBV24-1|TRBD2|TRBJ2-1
CVTGSGNYKEQFF
TGTGTCACCGGTAGCGGGAACTACAAGGAGCAGTTCTTC
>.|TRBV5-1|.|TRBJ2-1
CASSLAWPGDTDEQFF
TGCGCCAGCAGCTTGGCGTGGCCAGGCGACACGGATGAGCAGTTCTTC
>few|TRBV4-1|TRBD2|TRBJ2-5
CASNQLGLPRETQYF
TGCGCCAGCAACCAACTGGGACTACCTCGCGAGACCCAGTACTTC
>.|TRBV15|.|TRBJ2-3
CATSSRGGGTGTQYF
TGTGCCACCAGCAGCAGGGGAGGTGGCACAGGTACGCAGTATTTT
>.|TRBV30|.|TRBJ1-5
CAWSGGQGYSNQPQHF
TGTGCCTGGAGTGGGGGGCAGGGCTATAGCAATCAGCCCCAGCATTTT
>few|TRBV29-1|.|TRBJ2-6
CSVEMGTGANVLAF
TGCAGCGTTGAGATGGGCACTGGGGCCAACGTCCTGGCTTTC
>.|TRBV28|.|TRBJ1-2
CASSLYRVSSYGYTF
TGTGCCAGCAGTTTATATCGGGTTAGCAGCTATGGCTACACCTTC
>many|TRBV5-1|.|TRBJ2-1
CASSLAVGATEGNEQFF
TGCGCCAGCAGCTTGGCCGTCGGCGCCACAGAGGGCAATGAGCAGTTCTTC
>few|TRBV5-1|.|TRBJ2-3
CASSYGTFGTDTQYF
TGCGCCAGCAGCTATGGGACTTTCGGGACAGATACGCAGTATTTT
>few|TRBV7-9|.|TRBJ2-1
CASSPPLVIEQFF
TGTGCCAGCAGCCCTCCACTAGTAATTGAGCAGTTCTTC
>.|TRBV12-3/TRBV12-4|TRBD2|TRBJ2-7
CAGSSVAGGSYEQYF
TGTGCCGGCAGCTCAGTAGCGGGAGGCTCCTACGAGCAGTACTTC
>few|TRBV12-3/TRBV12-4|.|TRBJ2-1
CASRKNVGEGFF
TGTGCCAGCAGAAAAAATGTCGGCGAGGGGTTCTTC
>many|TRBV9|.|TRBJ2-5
CASSVGAAQETQYF
TGTGCCAGCAGCGTAGGTGCGGCCCAAGAGACCCAGTACTTC
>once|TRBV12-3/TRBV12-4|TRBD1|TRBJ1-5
CTSSSHRGGNQPQHF
TGTACCAGCAGCTCCCACAGGGGGGGCAATCAGCCCCAGCATTTT
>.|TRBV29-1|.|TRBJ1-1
CSVDVGSNTEAFF
TGCAGCGTTGACGTAGGGTCGAACACTGAAGCTTTCTTT
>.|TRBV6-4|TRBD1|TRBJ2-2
CASSSDRGPGRELFF
TGTGCCAGCAGTTCTGACAGGGGGCCTGGCCGGGAGCTGTTTTTT
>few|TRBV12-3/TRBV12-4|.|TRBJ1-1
CASSSGRYTEAFF
TGTGCCAGCAGCTCAGGACGGTACACTGAAGCTTTCTTT
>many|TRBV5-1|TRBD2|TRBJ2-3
CASSSTSGRTYTQYF
TGCGCCAGCAGCTCGACTAGCGGGAGGACATATACGCAGTATTTT
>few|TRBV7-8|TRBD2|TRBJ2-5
CASSLRLAGAGEETQYF
TGTGCCAGCAGCCTAAGACTAGCGGGAGCGGGTGAAGAGACCCAGTACTTC
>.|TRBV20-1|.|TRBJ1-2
CSAISQRGNYGYTF
TGCAGTGCTATCAGCCAGCGCGGGAACTATGGCTACACCTTC
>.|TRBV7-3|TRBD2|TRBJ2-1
CASSFGLAGSGEQFF
TGTGCCAGCAGCTTCGGACTAGCGGGATCCGGTGAGCAGTTCTTC
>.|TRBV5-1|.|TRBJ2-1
CASGGQGNYNEQFF
TGCGCCAGCGGGGGGCAGGGAAACTACAATGAGCAGTTCTTC
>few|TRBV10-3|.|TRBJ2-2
CAISGLQGSGELFF
TGTGCCATCAGTGGGCTGCAGGGTTCCGGGGAGCTGTTTTTT
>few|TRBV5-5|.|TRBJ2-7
CASSPSPVAEYEQYF
TGTGCCAGCAGCCCCTCTCCGGTTGCGGAGTACGAGCAGTACTTC
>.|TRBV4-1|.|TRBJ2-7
CASSQDVSYEQYF
TGCGCCAGCAGCCAAGATGTATCCTACGAGCAGTACTTC
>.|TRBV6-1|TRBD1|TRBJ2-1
CASDYRGTNNEQFF
TGTGCCAGCGACTACAGGGGTACGAACAATGAGCAGTTCTTC
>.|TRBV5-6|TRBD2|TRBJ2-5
CASSLFTSGNQETQYF
TGTGCCAGCAGCTTGTTTACTAGCGGGAACCAAGAGACCCAGTACTTC
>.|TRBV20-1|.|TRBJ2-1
CSARGPGPEQFF
TGCAGTGCTAGAGGGCCGGGACCCGAGCAGTTCTTC
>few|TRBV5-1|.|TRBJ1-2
CASRETANYGYTF
TGCGCCAGCAGGGAGACAGCTAACTATGGCTACACCTTC
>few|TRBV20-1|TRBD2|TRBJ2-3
CSARVTSGRGDTQYF
TGCAGTGCTAGGGTGACTAGCGGGAGGGGCGATACGCAGTATTTT
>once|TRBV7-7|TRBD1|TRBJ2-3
CASSSGQGGVTDTQYF
TGTGCCAGCAGCTCCGGACAGGGGGGGGTCACAGATACGCAGTATTTT
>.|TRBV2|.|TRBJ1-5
CASSEWDENQPQHF
TGTGCCAGCAGTGAATGGGACGAAAATCAACCCCAGCATTTT
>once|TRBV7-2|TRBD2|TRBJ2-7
CASSLRAGVKYF
TGTGCCAGCAGCTTACGAGCGGGAGTTAAGTACTTC
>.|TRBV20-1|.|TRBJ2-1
CSATQEGPIGEQFF
TGCAGTGCTACCCAAGAGGGACCCATTGGAGAGCAGTTCTTC
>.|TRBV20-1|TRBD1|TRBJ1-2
CSALTGRVDYGYTF
TGCAGTGCCTTGACAGGGAGAGTTGACTATGGCTACACCTTC
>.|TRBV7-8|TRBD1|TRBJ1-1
CASSLSGSRGQGMIEAFF
TGTGCCAGCAGCTTATCTGGGTCTAGGGGACAGGGCATGATCGAAGCTTTCTTT
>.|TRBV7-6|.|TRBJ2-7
CASSEGTVAPYEQYF
TGTGCCAGCAGCGAAGGAACAGTGGCCCCCTACGAGCAGTACTTC
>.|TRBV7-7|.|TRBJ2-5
CASSLVAGPQYF
TGTGCCAGCAGCTTAGTTGCGGGTCCCCAGTACTTC
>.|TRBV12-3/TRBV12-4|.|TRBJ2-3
CASSPIGVRTDTQYF
TGTGCCAGCAGCCCAATCGGGGTGAGAACAGATACGCAGTATTTT
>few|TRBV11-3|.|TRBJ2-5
CASSLAGTPQETQYF
TGTGCCAGCAGCTTAGCTGGGACACCACAAGAGACCCAGTACTTC
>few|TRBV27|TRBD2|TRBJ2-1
CASSLLADPSYSYNEQFF
TGTGCCAGCAGTTTACTAGCGGATCCATCATATTCCTACAATGAGCAGTTCTTC
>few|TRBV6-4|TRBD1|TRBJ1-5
CASSPTGAQPQHF
TGTGCCAGCAGTCCTACAGGGGCCCAGCCCCAGCATTTT